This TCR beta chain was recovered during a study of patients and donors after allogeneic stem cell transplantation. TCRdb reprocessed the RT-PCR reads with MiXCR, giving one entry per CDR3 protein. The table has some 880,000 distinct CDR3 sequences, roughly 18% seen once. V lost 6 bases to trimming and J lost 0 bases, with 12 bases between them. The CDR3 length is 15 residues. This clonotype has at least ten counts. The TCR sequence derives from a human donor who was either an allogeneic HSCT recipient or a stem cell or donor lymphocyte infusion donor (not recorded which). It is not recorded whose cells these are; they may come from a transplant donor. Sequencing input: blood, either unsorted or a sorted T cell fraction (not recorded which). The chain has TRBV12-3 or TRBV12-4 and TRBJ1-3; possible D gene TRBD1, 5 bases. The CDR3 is CASSFQGGSGNTIYF. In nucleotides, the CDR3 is TGTGCCAGCAGCTTTCAGGGAGGCTCTGGAAACACCATATATTTT.